The 17 T cell receptor beta chains below were found in one sample sequenced in a study of radiation and T cells in renal cell carcinoma. Repertoires were generated with immunoSEQ multiplex PCR, while TCRdb's copy carries only in-frame clones and drops some. Of around 26,000 clones listed, over 45% were seen once; the top ten hold approximately 23%. Treatment specified: treatment-naive control, cytoreductive nephrectomy. The starting material was tumor tissue, obtained from a patient whose treatment was nephrectomy without radiotherapy. Receptors were obtained from a man in his forties or fifties with renal cell carcinoma.

This chain uses TRBV29-1 with TRBJ1-1; 8 bases match TRBD1. Germline V gene lookup returns CDR1 SQVTM and CDR2 ANQGSEA. V shed 7 bases and J 6 bases; nucleotides not matched to a gene: 4. CDR3 length: 11 amino acids. CDR3 nucleotides: TGCAGCGGTGGACAGGGCTCTGAAGCTTTCTTT. Protein sequence: CSGGQGSEAFF.

The rearrangement links TRBV19 to TRBJ1-2, with unresolved D. V shed 2 bases and J shed 3 bases, with 13 bases lying between them. Germline CDR1 LNHDA, CDR2 SQIVND (reference sequence). The CDR3 extends over 15 amino acids. The CDR3 region is CASSIPGKNYYGYTF. The CDR3 coding sequence is TGTGCCAGTAGTATACCCGGAAAGAATTACTATGGCTACACCTTC.

The V call is TRBV9, the J call TRBJ2-3, with D hard to call. Germline V gene lookup returns CDR1 SGDLS and CDR2 YYNGEE. V gave up 3 bases and J gave up 2 bases, with 10 bases separating them. The CDR3 length is 14 residues. This CDR3 is CASSGWALTDTQYF. The DNA of the CDR3 is TGTGCCAGCAGCGGATGGGCTCTCACAGATACGCAGTATTTT.

This clone was seen only a few times. The chain uses TRBV7-2 and TRBJ1-2, with 7 bases lining up with TRBD1. The CDR3 loop spans 15 amino acids. CDR1 is SGHTA and CDR2 is FQGNSA in the germline V gene. Trimming took 7 bases from V and 2 from J; bases not matched to a gene: 10. The CDR3 loop is CASTDRGGSNYGYTF. In DNA form, the CDR3 reads TGTGCCAGCACCGACAGAGGGGGCTCGAACTATGGCTACACCTTC.

A few counts support this clone. DNA for the CDR3: TGTGCCAGCTCACCACCAGGTCGGGGATTCTCTGGAAACACCATATATTTT. Residues: CASSPPGRGFSGNTIYF. The genes are TRBV18 and TRBJ1-3; no firm D call. The V gene lost 0 bases and the J gene lost 0 bases, with 12 bases spanning the gap. The CDR3 sequence is 17 residues long. The germline V gene encodes CDR1 KGHSH and CDR2 LQKENI. The full variable domain, its missing parts supplied by reference TRBV18 and TRBJ1-3, is NAGVMQNPRHLVRRRGQEARLRCSPMKGHSHVYWYRQLPEEGLKFMVYLQKENIIDESGMPKERFSAEFPKEGPSILRIQQVVRGDSAAYFCASSPPGRGFSGNTIYFGEGSWLTVV.

Note on this clone: A much larger clone is a single base away; this may be a read error. V is TRBV9 and J is TRBJ2-2; 7 bases agree with TRBD2. This CDR3 region has 15 residues. Looked up from germline, CDR1 is SGDLS and CDR2 is YYNGEE. CDR3 bases: TGTGCCAGCAGCGTAGTCAGGGACTACACCGGGGGGCTGTTTTTT. This gives the protein CASSVVRDYTGGLFF. The full variable domain, rest sourced from reference TRBV9 and TRBJ2-2, is DSGVTQTPKHLITATGQRVTLRCSPRSGDLSVYWYQQSLDQGLQFLIQYYNGEERAKGNILERFSAQQFPDLHSELNLSSLELGDSALYFCASSVVRDYTGGLFFGEGSRLTVL.

This clone came up a few times. The genes are TRBV2 and TRBJ2-7, with TRBD1 matching 7 bases. CDR3 length equals 12 residues. The V gene's germline CDR1 is SNHLY and CDR2 FYNNEI. Trimming took 5 bases from V and 6 from J; bases not matched to a gene: 4. The CDR3 coding sequence is TGTGCCAGCAGTCGACAGGGACCCGAGCAGTACGTC. Translated, it gives CASSRQGPEQYV.

The gene calls are TRBV14 and TRBJ1-3; D gene uncertain. The germline V and J ends were trimmed by 4 bases and 0 bases, with 10 bases remaining between them. CDR1 is SGHDN, CDR2 FVKESK, per germline. There are 15 residues in the CDR3. The CDR3 region has the DNA TGTGCCAGCAGCCCCACAGTCTACTCTGGAAACACCATATATTTT. This gives the protein CASSPTVYSGNTIYF.

J is TRBJ2-5 and V is TRBV4-3; tentative D call: TRBD2 (7 bases). The CDR3 has 12 residues. Trimming took off 3 bases at V and 9 bases at J, with 11 bases between the two ends. The germline V gene encodes CDR1 LGHNA and CDR2 YSLEER. This CDR3 reads CASSHPGGPQYF. CDR3 sequence (DNA): TGCGCCAGCAGCCACCCCGGGGGGCCCCAGTACTTC.

The chain employs TRBV9 and TRBJ2-5; 13 bases map to TRBD2. V lost 0 bases and J lost 2; bases outside the gene matches: 4. The germline V gene has CDR1 SGDLS and CDR2 YYNGEE. CDR3 length: 17 residues. Written as DNA, the CDR3 is TGTGCCAGCAGCGTAGAAAGGGGACTAGCGGGGCAAGAGACCCAGTACTTC. It is translated as CASSVERGLAGQETQYF. The full variable domain, rest sourced from reference TRBV9 and TRBJ2-5, is DSGVTQTPKHLITATGQRVTLRCSPRSGDLSVYWYQQSLDQGLQFLIQYYNGEERAKGNILERFSAQQFPDLHSELNLSSLELGDSALYFCASSVERGLAGQETQYFGPGTRLLVL.

The chain couples TRBV9 to TRBJ2-5; TRBD1 agrees at 10 bases. V dropped 0 bases and J dropped 3; count of bases not matched to a gene: 5. CDR1 and CDR2 (germline): SGDLS, YYNGEE. The CDR3 spans 16 residues. Here the CDR3 DNA reads TGTGCCAGCAGCGTAGAAAAGGGACAGGGGAAAGAGACCCAGTACTTC. This sequence encodes CASSVEKGQGKETQYF. The full variable domain, completed using reference TRBV9 and TRBJ2-5, is DSGVTQTPKHLITATGQRVTLRCSPRSGDLSVYWYQQSLDQGLQFLIQYYNGEERAKGNILERFSAQQFPDLHSELNLSSLELGDSALYFCASSVEKGQGKETQYFGPGTRLLVL.

The gene calls are TRBV2 and TRBJ2-1; 11 bases match TRBD2. Per germline, CDR1 SNHLY and CDR2 FYNNEI. Germline trimming cut 5 bases from V and 4 bases from J; bases unmatched to any gene: 7. This CDR3 comprises 16 residues. The CDR3 nucleotides read TGTGCCAGCAGTCTTGGACTAGCGGGCCTTTACAATGAGCAGTTCTTC. It yields the protein CASSLGLAGLYNEQFF.

The V call is TRBV4-1, the J call TRBJ2-5, with D tentatively TRBD1 (5 bases). Germline loops: CDR1 MGHRA, CDR2 YSYEKL. The CDR3 totals 16 residues. Trimming stripped 0 bases from V and 5 bases from J, with 16 bases between. CDR3 region: CASSQETSRGLETQYF. CDR3 nucleotide sequence: TGCGCCAGCAGCCAAGAAACCTCTAGGGGCCTGGAGACCCAGTACTTC.

The chain has TRBV6-1 and TRBJ1-2, with 8 bases fitting TRBD1. Germline values: CDR1 MNHNS, CDR2 SASEGT. This CDR3 has 13 residues. Unmatched junction bases numbered 8, after V lost 7 bases and J lost 7 bases. CDR3 sequence: CASKQDRVRGYTF. The CDR3, as DNA: TGTGCCAGCAAGCAGGACAGGGTACGTGGCTACACCTTC.

This chain connects TRBV5-8 to TRBJ2-7; 7 bases are shared with TRBD2. This CDR3 is 16 amino acids long. V was clipped by 3 bases and J by 1 base; unmatched bases: 10. CDR1 and CDR2 from the germline V gene are SGHTS and YDEGEE. CDR3 sequence reads: CASSWGGGSGSYEQYF. The CDR3, as DNA: TGTGCCAGCAGCTGGGGAGGCGGGAGTGGATCCTACGAGCAGTACTTC.

As concerns this clone: The junction and the germline gene differ at one end; a read error may be behind it. V is TRBV4-3 and J is TRBJ1-1; TRBD1 is a possible D gene (6 bases). Per the germline V gene, CDR1 is LGHNA and CDR2 is YSLEER. There are 15 residues in the CDR3. CDR3 residues: CASSQEKLPGVTPVF. CDR3 coding DNA: TGCGCCAGCAGCCAAGAAAAGCTGCCAGGGGTAACGCCCGTCTTT.

This clone was recorded many times. DNA for the CDR3: TGTGCCAGTAGTACGCGGGACACCATCTATGGCTACACCTTC. It is translated as CASSTRDTIYGYTF. J is TRBJ1-2 and V is TRBV19; D perhaps matches TRBD1 (6 bases). The length of the CDR3 is 14 residues. Germline CDR1 LNHDA, CDR2 SQIVND (reference sequence). The V gene lost 4 bases and the J gene lost 4 bases, with 13 bases spanning the gap.